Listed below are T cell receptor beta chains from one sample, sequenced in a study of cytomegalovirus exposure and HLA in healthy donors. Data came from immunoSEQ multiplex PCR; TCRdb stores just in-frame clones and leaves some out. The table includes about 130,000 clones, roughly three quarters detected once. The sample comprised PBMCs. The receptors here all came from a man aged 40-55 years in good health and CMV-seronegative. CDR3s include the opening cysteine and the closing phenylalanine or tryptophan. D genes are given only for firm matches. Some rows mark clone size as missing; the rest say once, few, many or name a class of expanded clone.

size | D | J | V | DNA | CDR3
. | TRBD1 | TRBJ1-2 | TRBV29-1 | TGCAGCGCTGGGGGACAGGGACGATATGGCTACACCTTC | CSAGGQGRYGYTF
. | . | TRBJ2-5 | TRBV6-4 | TGTGCCAGCAGTGCCAACGGCGGAGAGACCCAGTACTTC | CASSANGGETQYF
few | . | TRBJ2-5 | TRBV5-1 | TGCGCCAGCAGCTGGAACACAGGGAGACAAGAGACCCAGTACTTC | CASSWNTGRQETQYF
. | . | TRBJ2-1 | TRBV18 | TGTGCCAGCTCACCAGCTAGCGGGACAGGCCACAATGAGCAGTTCTTC | CASSPASGTGHNEQFF
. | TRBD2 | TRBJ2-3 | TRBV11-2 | TGTGCCAGCAGCTCCGGGACTAGCAGCACAGATACGCAGTATTTT | CASSSGTSSTDTQYF
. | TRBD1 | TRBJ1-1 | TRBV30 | TGTGCCTGGTACGTTATCCCTAACAGGGGCCCCTACACTGAAGCTTTCTTT | CAWYVIPNRGPYTEAFF
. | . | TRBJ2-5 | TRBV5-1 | TGCGCCAGCAGCCCCCGGGACCAAGAGACCCAGTACTTC | CASSPRDQETQYF
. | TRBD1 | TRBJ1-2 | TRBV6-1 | TGTGCCAGCAGTGCCCTGGCCGGACAGGGAAGCCTTAGGTATGGCTACACCTTC | CASSALAGQGSLRYGYTF
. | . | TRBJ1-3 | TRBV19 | TGTGCCAGTAGTATCCCCGGGTCTGGAAACACCATATATTTT | CASSIPGSGNTIYF
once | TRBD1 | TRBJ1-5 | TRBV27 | TGTGCCAGCAGTTTATATTATGGGCAGGGGGCAGGTCAGCCCCAGCATTTT | CASSLYYGQGAGQPQHF
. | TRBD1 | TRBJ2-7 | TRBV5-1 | TGCGCCAGCAGCCCGGGGACAGTTTTTATGGACGAGCAGTACTTC | CASSPGTVFMDEQYF
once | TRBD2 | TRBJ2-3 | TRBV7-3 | TGTGCCAGCAGCTCAGTGCGGGGGGGCCAAGATACGCAGTATTTT | CASSSVRGGQDTQYF
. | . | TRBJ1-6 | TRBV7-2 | TGTGCCAGCAGCTTACAGTCAGACAGGAATAATTCACCCCTCCACTTT | CASSLQSDRNNSPLHF
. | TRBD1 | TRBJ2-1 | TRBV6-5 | TGTGCCAGCAGTCGGGACAGCTACAATGAGCAGTTCTTC | CASSRDSYNEQFF
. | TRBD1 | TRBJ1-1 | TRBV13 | TGTGCCAGCAGCTTCGGACAGGGGGCTTACGGTGAAGCTTTCTTT | CASSFGQGAYGEAFF
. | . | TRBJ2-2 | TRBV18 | TGTGCCAGCTCACCAGCGGAAGCCGGGGAGCTGTTTTTT | CASSPAEAGELFF
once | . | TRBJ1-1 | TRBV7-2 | TGTGCCAGCAGCCGCACCAGACAGCCGAACACTGAAGCTTTCTTT | CASSRTRQPNTEAFF
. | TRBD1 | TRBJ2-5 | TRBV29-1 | TGCAGCGTTGCTCTACAAGACAGGGGTGGGGAGACCCAGTACTTC | CSVALQDRGGETQYF
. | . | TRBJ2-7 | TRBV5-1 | TGCGCCAGCAGCTTGGCCGGCAGGGCGCCCTACGAGCAGTACTTC | CASSLAGRAPYEQYF
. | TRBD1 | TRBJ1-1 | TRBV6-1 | TGTGCCAGCAGTGAAGGGTGGACAGGCGGCACTGAAGCTTTCTTT | CASSEGWTGGTEAFF
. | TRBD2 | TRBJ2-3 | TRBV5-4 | TGTGCCAGCAGCCGGGGGCTAGCGGGGAGGGGCACAGATACGCAGTATTTT | CASSRGLAGRGTDTQYF
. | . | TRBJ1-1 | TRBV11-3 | TGTGCCAGCAGCTCGATTCAGGGGAACACTGAAGCTTTCTTT | CASSSIQGNTEAFF
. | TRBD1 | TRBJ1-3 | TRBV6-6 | TGTGCCAGCAGGGGACAGCCATCTAGCTCTGGAAACACCATATATTTT | CASRGQPSSSGNTIYF
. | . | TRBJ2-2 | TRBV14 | TGTGCCAGCAGCCAAGCCTACACCGGGGAGCTGTTTTTT | CASSQAYTGELFF